The rows below give T cell receptor beta chains drawn from one sample of a study of blood T cell repertoires in COVID-19. Assay used: immunoSEQ multiplex PCR; TCRdb lists only in-frame clones, some missing. Here the sample spans approximately 73,000 clones, about 89% being singletons. What was sequenced was peripheral blood. The receptors come from a woman aged 60 to 75 with acute or convalescent COVID-19. The conserved cysteine and the conserved F or W are not part of the CDR3 here. A D gene is named only where the DNA matches it firmly.

j_gene,v_gene,d_gene,CDR3aa
TRBJ2-7,TRBV5-8,TRBD1,ASSFGTGNIDEQY
TRBJ1-6,TRBV25-1,.,ASSEFSSANSPLH
TRBJ2-1,TRBV29-1,TRBD2,SVEGVAGSSYNEQF
TRBJ1-1,TRBV19,.,ASSIGGGTEAF
TRBJ2-7,TRBV28,TRBD2,ASSPTTSGSYEQY
TRBJ2-3,TRBV2,TRBD1,ASSEQGVADTQY
TRBJ2-7,TRBV28,.,ASSLAGLLAYEQY
TRBJ2-7,TRBV6-2/TRBV6-3,.,ASSLPPGSGGDEQY
TRBJ2-7,TRBV7-2,.,ASSYAGTPLGEQY
TRBJ2-7,TRBV21-1,.,ASSYYRVTYEQY
TRBJ2-3,TRBV18,.,ASSPLADTQY
TRBJ1-1,TRBV5-1,TRBD1,ASSNPGQGDTEAF
TRBJ2-7,TRBV28,.,ASSSRQVISYEQY
TRBJ2-7,TRBV15,TRBD1,ATSREGTGVQNEQY
TRBJ1-2,TRBV2,TRBD1,ASRGQGAGYGYT
TRBJ1-2,TRBV28,TRBD1,ASSLTGVGGYT
TRBJ1-1,TRBV5-8,.,ASSLYGRVNTEAF
TRBJ2-7,TRBV27,TRBD2,ASSLGGEAYEQY
TRBJ2-3,TRBV28,.,ASKGATEYTDTQY
TRBJ2-7,TRBV20-1,TRBD1,SATQGVEQY
TRBJ1-1,TRBV30,.,AWSLFGSTEAF
TRBJ2-1,TRBV27,TRBD1,ASSITGTGGHEQF
TRBJ1-1,TRBV7-9,.,ASTEPNQGNTEAF
TRBJ1-1,TRBV7-9,.,ASIKIWTDSHMNTEAF
TRBJ1-2,TRBV20-1,TRBD1,SASSGGDYGYT
TRBJ1-2,TRBV28,.,ASRYQGLNYGYT
TRBJ1-1,TRBV28,.,ASSLWGGNAEAF
TRBJ2-7,TRBV6-2/TRBV6-3,.,ASSFSQGTSSYEQY
TRBJ2-2,TRBV9,TRBD2,ASSPRGTSDAGELF
TRBJ1-1,TRBV6-1,TRBD1,ASSEAGQGNTEAF
TRBJ1-2,TRBV28,.,ASSAPGRGYGYT
TRBJ2-7,TRBV29-1,.,SAAKVLTGEQY
TRBJ1-4,TRBV13,TRBD1,ASSSGQGEEKLF
TRBJ2-7,TRBV9,TRBD2,ASSVASGRVYEQY
TRBJ2-3,TRBV5-1,.,ASSRRVGTDTQY
TRBJ2-7,TRBV2,.,ASNEYTNSYEQY
TRBJ1-6,TRBV3-1/TRBV3-2,.,ASSQGGDESPLH
TRBJ1-5,TRBV5-1,.,ASSLDGRGGQPQH
TRBJ2-7,TRBV28,TRBD1,ASSLPDRFYEQY
TRBJ1-5,TRBV19,TRBD1,ASSTQTGIDNQPQH
TRBJ1-2,TRBV29-1,TRBD1,SVLPGTGLINYGYT
TRBJ1-5,TRBV10-3,.,AISESSGDNQPQH
TRBJ2-2,TRBV4-1,TRBD1,ASSLRTGYGTGELF
TRBJ1-2,TRBV4-3,.,ASSQAEQGRGYT
TRBJ1-5,TRBV6-5,.,ASSTQGKGQPQH
TRBJ1-1,TRBV28,.,ASSISSGFTEAF
TRBJ1-6,TRBV12-3/TRBV12-4,.,ASRKGNSPLH
TRBJ2-7,TRBV2,TRBD1,ASRRQGSTWEQY
TRBJ2-2,TRBV9,.,ASSRGGRDTGELF
TRBJ2-7,TRBV12-3/TRBV12-4,.,ASSPGTAYEQY
TRBJ1-1,TRBV11-1,.,ASSLRGTEAF
TRBJ1-5,TRBV2,.,ASSGEGLQPQH
TRBJ1-2,TRBV18,TRBD1,ASSPLTDRLAGYT